Presented here are 6 T cell receptor beta chains from one specimen sequenced in a study of blood T cell repertoires in COVID-19 (TCRdb year 2020). The library was generated by the immunoSEQ multiplex PCR assay. Not all clones reach the TCRdb copy of this immuneACCESS table, which keeps in-frame sequences only. Checked studies attribute under half of the gap to unresolved V genes and leave the rest unexplained. The sample table shows 160,000 or so clones, and 80% to 85% are seen once. Roughly 8% of the sample is taken by the ten largest. The sequenced sample was PBMCs or T cells enriched from blood (not recorded which). The origin of the receptors is a woman aged 50 to 60 who had recovered from COVID-19.

The chain has TRBV11-2 and TRBJ2-7; no reliable D call. The CDR3 is 12 amino acids. Germline V CDR1 and CDR2: SGHAT, FQNNGV. Trimming removed 2 bases from V and 2 bases from J, with 4 bases in between. CDR3 in amino acids: CASSLRAYEQYF. The CDR3 bases are TGTGCCAGCAGCTTACGGGCCTACGAGCAGTACTTC.

V gene TRBV9 combines with J gene TRBJ2-2, with a tentative D call TRBD1 (6 bases). The CDR3 is 15 residues long. V dropped 2 bases and J dropped 5 bases, with 13 bases sitting between them. Looked up from germline, CDR1 is SGDLS and CDR2 is YYNGEE. CDR3 nucleotide sequence: TGTGCCAGCAGCGTCACAGGACAGACGACCGGGGAGCTGTTTTTT. Encoded protein: CASSVTGQTTGELFF. The whole variable domain, remainder taken from reference TRBV9 and TRBJ2-2, is DSGVTQTPKHLITATGQRVTLRCSPRSGDLSVYWYQQSLDQGLQFLIQYYNGEERAKGNILERFSAQQFPDLHSELNLSSLELGDSALYFCASSVTGQTTGELFFGEGSRLTVL.

The V call is TRBV6-5, the J call TRBJ2-1; D is uncertain. Germline CDR1 and CDR2: MNHEY and SVGAGI. V was clipped by 4 bases and J by 9 bases, with 13 bases between them. This CDR3 has 13 residues. The CDR3 sequence: CASSFLPPGEQFF. The CDR3 coding sequence is TGTGCCAGCAGTTTCCTACCCCCGGGTGAGCAGTTCTTC.

The chain links TRBV18 to TRBJ2-3; no reliable D call. Trimming took 2 bases from V and 5 from J, leaving 11 bases between them. This CDR3 region has 14 residues. Germline CDR1 is KGHSH and CDR2 is LQKENI. The CDR3 DNA follows: TGTGCCAGCTCACCAGGCGTCAGACTAGATACGCAGTATTTT. As protein: CASSPGVRLDTQYF.

The rearrangement uses TRBV2 and TRBJ1-6, with a weak D call TRBD1 (5 bases). With 5 bases removed from V and 7 bases from J, the gap between germline ends came to 12 bases. This CDR3 is built from 14 residues. Germline assignment: CDR1 SNHLY and CDR2 FYNNEI. CDR3 sequence reads: CASSLRVSNSPLHF. The CDR3 coding sequence is TGTGCCAGCAGTCTCAGGGTGTCGAATTCACCCCTCCACTTT.

On this clone itself: This CDR3 is missing its conserved last phenylalanine or tryptophan, likely due to a read error. It is unclear where the CDR3 begins or ends on the DNA, so no DNA is shown, and the CDR3 is as TCRdb lists it. The V and J genes are TRBV28 and TRBJ1-2; the DNA was not used to check the table's D call, TRBD1. The CDR3 is 8 residues long, ends included. Germline loops: CDR1 MDHEN, CDR2 SYDVKM. The CDR3 here is CATGQGLS.